This TCR beta chain was retrieved from a study of blood T cell repertoires in COVID-19 (dated by TCRdb to 2020 to 2021). Turning to the overall study: Samples covering the acute and convalescent phases of COVID-19 were provided by collaborators in the United States, Italy and Spain. Where available, HLA class I and class II types were obtained from metadata supplied by the sample provider rather than from assay-based typing. The sample metadata nearly always contained a de-identified subject ID, COVID-19 status, age in years and sex. Deeply sampled blood TCRbeta repertoires from subjects exposed to, actively infected with, or recovered from COVID-19 were included in the dataset. A freely available public database, intended as a resource for researchers studying the immune response to SARS-CoV-2, is where the repertoires were released. The samples were drawn from two sources: the first 160 participants of the ongoing ImmuneRACE study, and some 1,300 subjects contributed by 6 global collaborators. The material from the prospective study consisted of cDNA or gDNA derived from T cells, B-cell-depleted T cells, or PBMCs. What the authors observed across the whole study: The amount of clinical and demographic metadata varied by source and participant and was provided uncurated.

The V and J ends are trimmed by 3 bases and 2 bases, leaving 7 bases between them. The CDR3 sequence holds 13 residues, the cysteine and phenylalanine included. The CDR3 DNA has 39 bases and is translated from base 1. Note on this clone: Its antigen is unknown. Qualities for individual bases were not recorded, and no much larger clone is one base off.

In the prospective study, participants were 18 to 89 years old, resided in about two dozen geographic areas of the United States, and were enrolled through a virtual design. To assign participants to cohorts, the prospective study relied on clinical history that participants themselves reported in a screening survey and a study questionnaire. ImmuneRACE Cohort 3 recovered participants were defined by two consecutive negative NP/OP PCR tests, healthcare professional clearance, or symptom resolution. Mobile phlebotomists in the prospective study collected whole blood, serum and a nasopharyngeal or oropharyngeal swab from every participant. Over an approximately 2-month period, participants in the prospective study had the option of providing additional blood draws and questionnaires. Before DNA extraction, prospective study blood samples were shipped either frozen or at room temperature. The immunoSEQ Assay, a bias-controlled multiplex PCR, was used to amplify TCRbeta CDR3 regions from genomic DNA. The published analysis was carried out like this. The number of nucleated cells in each sample was estimated by amplification of reference gene primers within the assay. To quantify the absolute abundance of each unique TCRbeta CDR3 rearrangement, sequence reads were collapsed and filtered. For each sample, productive Simpson clonality was calculated as the square root of Simpson's diversity index over productive rearrangements. The table was pulled from immuneACCESS by TCRdb, which kept in-frame rearrangements only. Such tables lose some clones; where checked, under half of the loss comes from unresolved V genes, and the rest has no known cause. The DNA gave D and trimming, while V, J and clone size come from that table. The sample data list approximately 390,000 clones, and 85% to 90% of these were observed just once. Of the sample, approximately 10% falls within the top ten clones.

This chain joins TRBV12-3 or TRBV12-4 to TRBJ1-2; too little of a D gene remains to name it. This clonotype was obtained from a woman between 45 and 60 years old who had recovered from COVID-19. Sequencing used PBMCs or T cells enriched from blood (not recorded which). The base sequence is TGTGCCAGCAGTTTTTCCCTAAACTATGGCTACACCTTC. It encodes CASSFSLNYGYTF.